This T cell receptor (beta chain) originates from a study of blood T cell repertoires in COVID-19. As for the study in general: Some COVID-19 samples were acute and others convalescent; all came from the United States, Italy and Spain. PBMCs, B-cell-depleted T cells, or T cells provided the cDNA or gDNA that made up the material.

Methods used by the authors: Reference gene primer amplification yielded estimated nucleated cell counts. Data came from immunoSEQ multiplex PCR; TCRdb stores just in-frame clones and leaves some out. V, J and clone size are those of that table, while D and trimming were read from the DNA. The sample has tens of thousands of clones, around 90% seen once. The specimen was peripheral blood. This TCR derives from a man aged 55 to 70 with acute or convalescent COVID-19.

CDR3 bases: TGTGCCAGCAGCCCCTGGCGGGAGCTCACCGGGGAGCTGTTTTTT. Amino acids: CASSPWRELTGELFF. The chain recombines TRBV3-1 (or the pseudogene TRBV3-2) with TRBJ2-2; 7 bases fit TRBD2. Per the germline V gene, CDR1 is LGHDT and CDR2 is YNNKEL (reference sequence). V trimming: 4 bases; J trimming: 4 bases; junction bases outside the gene matches: 6. This CDR3 is 15 amino acids long.